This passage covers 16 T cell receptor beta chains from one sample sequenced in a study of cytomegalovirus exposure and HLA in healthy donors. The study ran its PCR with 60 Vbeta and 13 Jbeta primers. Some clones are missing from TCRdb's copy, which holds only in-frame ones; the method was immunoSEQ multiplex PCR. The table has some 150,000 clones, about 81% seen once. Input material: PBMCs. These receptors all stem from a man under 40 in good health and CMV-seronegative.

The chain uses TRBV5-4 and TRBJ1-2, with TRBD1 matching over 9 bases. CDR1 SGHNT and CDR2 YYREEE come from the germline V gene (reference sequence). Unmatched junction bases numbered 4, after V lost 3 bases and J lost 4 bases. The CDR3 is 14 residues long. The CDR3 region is CASSSGQGVYGYTF. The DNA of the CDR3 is TGTGCCAGCAGCTCGGGACAGGGAGTCTATGGCTACACCTTC.

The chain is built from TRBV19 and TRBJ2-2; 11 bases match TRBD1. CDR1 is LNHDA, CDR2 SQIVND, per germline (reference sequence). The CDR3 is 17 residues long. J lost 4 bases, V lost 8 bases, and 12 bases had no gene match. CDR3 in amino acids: CASPRGTGGGITGELFF. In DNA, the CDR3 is TGTGCCAGTCCCCGGGGGACAGGGGGGGGGATCACCGGGGAGCTGTTTTTT.

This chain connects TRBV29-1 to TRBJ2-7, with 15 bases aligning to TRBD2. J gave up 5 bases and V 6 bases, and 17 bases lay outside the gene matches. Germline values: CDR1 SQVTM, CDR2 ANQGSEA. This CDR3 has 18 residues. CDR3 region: CSVGGEGGLAGGANEQYF. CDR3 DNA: TGCAGCGTAGGGGGGGAGGGTGGACTAGCGGGAGGGGCCAACGAGCAGTACTTC.

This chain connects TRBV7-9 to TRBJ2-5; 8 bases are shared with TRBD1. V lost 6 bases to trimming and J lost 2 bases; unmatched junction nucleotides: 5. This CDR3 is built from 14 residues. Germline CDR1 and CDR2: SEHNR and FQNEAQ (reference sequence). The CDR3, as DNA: TGTGCCAGCAGGTCCGGGACAGGACAAGAGACCCAGTACTTC. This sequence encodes CASRSGTGQETQYF. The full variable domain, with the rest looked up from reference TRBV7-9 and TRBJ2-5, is DTGVSQNPRHKITKRGQNVTFRCDPISEHNRLYWYRQTLGQGPEFLTYFQNEAQLEKSRLLSDRFSAERPKGSFSTLEIQRTEQGDSAMYLCASRSGTGQETQYFGPGTRLLVL.

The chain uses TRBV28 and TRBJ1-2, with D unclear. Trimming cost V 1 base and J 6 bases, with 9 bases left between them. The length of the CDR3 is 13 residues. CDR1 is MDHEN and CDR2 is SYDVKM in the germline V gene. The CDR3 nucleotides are TGTGCCAGCAGTTTATCTGCAGGCGATGGCTACACCTTC. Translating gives CASSLSAGDGYTF.

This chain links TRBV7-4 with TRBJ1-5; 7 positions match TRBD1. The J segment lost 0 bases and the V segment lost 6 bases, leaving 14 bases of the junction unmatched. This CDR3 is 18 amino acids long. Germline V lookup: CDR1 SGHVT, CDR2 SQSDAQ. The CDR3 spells CASSQLPTGTVSNQPQHF. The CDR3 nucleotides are TGTGCCAGCAGTCAACTCCCGACAGGGACCGTTAGCAATCAGCCCCAGCATTTT.

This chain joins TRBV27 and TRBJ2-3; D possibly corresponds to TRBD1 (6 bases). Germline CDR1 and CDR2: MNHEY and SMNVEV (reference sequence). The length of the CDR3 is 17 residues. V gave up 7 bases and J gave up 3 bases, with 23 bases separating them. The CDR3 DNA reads TGTGCCAGCACCTATAGACTCAGGGGCGCGAGAACAGATACGCAGTATTTT. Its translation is CASTYRLRGARTDTQYF.

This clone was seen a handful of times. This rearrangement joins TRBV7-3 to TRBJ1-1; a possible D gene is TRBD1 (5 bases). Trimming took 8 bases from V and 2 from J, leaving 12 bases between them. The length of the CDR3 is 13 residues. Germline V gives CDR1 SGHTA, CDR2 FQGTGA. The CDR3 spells CASSKGANTEAFF. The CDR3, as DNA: TGTGCCAGCTCCAAAGGGGCCAACACTGAAGCTTTCTTT.

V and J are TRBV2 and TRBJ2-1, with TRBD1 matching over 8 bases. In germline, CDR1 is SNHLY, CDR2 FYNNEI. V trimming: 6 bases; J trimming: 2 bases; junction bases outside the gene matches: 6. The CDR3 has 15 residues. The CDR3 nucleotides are TGTGCCAGCAGGGCGCCGGGACAGGCCTACAATGAGCAGTTCTTC. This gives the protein CASRAPGQAYNEQFF.

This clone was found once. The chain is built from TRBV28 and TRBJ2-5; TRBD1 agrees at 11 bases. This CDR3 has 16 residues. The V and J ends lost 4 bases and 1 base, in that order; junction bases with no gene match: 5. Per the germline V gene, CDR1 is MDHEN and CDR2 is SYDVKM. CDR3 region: CASSSTGTGGQETQYF. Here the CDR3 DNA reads TGTGCCAGCAGTTCTACCGGGACAGGGGGCCAAGAGACCCAGTACTTC.

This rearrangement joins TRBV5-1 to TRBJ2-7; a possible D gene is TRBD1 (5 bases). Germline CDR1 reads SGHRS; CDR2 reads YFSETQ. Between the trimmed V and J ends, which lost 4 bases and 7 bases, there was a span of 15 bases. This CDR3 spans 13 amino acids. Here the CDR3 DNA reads TGCGCCAGCAGCCTCCCCCAATACAGGGAGCAGTACTTC. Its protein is CASSLPQYREQYF.

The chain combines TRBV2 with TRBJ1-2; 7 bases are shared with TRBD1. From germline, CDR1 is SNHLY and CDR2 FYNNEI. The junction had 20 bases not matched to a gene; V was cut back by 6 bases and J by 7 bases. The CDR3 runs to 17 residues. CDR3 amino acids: CASSAPGTAPAHFGYTF. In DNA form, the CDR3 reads TGTGCCAGCAGCGCCCCCGGGACAGCCCCGGCCCATTTTGGCTACACCTTC.

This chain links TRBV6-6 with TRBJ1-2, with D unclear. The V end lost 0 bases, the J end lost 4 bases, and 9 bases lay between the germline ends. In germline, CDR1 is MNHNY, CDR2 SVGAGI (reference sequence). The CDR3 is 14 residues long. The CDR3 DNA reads TGTGCCAGCAGTTACTCGGAGGGTACCTATGGCTACACCTTC. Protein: CASSYSEGTYGYTF.

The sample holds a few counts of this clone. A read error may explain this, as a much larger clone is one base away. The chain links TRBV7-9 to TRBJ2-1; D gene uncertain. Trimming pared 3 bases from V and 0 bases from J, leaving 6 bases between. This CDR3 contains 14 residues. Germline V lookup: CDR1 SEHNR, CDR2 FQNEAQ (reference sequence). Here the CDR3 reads CASSFGSSYNEQFF. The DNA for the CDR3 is TGTGCCAGCAGCTTCGGTAGCTCCTACAATGAGCAGTTCTTC.

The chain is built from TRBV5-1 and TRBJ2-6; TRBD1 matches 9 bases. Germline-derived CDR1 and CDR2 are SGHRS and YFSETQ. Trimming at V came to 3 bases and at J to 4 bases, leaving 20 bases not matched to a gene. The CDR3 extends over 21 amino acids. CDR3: CASSWVGWTGVARVGANVLTF. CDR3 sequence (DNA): TGCGCCAGCAGCTGGGTGGGATGGACAGGGGTCGCTCGGGTCGGGGCCAACGTCCTGACTTTC.

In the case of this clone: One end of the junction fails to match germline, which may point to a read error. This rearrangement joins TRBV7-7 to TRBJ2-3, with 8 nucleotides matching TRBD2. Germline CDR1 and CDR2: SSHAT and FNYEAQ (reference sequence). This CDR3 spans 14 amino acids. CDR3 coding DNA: TGTGCTAGCAGCTCGGGGGGGAGTGCAGATACGCAGTATTTT. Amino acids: CASSSGGSADTQYF.